This T cell receptor beta chain was captured in a study of shared clonotypes between healthy human individuals (dated by TCRdb to 2020 to 2021). For context, the study as a whole: Two women and a few men aged 18 to 49 years were included in the cohort. Per donor, three plates each were used for CD4 naive and CD4 memory, two for CD8 naive, and one for CD8 memory. To estimate repertoire size and how much clonotype sharing occurs between individuals, the study deeply sequenced the blood TCR repertoires of 5 or 6 healthy adults. Libraries were prepared and TCR repertoires were sequenced by different laboratories using diverse techniques, in order to increase sequencing depth and limit assay-specific biases. Leukapheresis yielded between about 0.9 and 9.5 billion PBMCs per donor. What the study reported, not specific to this receptor: Sampling was restricted to blood, and TCR repertoires in tissue are likely to differ from TCR repertoires in blood. Even with the large sequencing depth, rarefaction of the sorted-subset datasets indicated that sequencing was incomplete. Estimated clonotype richness was generally larger for naive than for memory subsets. Across four donors, 5% to 6% of naive CD4, approximately 3.6% of naive CD8, approximately 2.5% of memory CD4, and roughly 0.41% of memory CD8 clonotypes were shared. The small number of donors limited the genetic and exposure-history diversity represented. Compared with non-shared clonotypes, clonotypes shared by all four sorted-subset donors had higher generation probabilities. Pairwise subsampling indicated that sequencing depth was expected to affect the degree of clonotype sharing among donors.

Taken from the germline V gene, the CDR1 and CDR2 loops are SGHTA and FQGNSA. The CDR3 starts with the cysteine, ends with the phenylalanine, and has 13 residues. Kept here is only the CDR3 DNA, which spans 39 bases and is read in frame from base 1. The trim is 4 bases for V and 1 base for J, with a gap of 7 bases between the germline ends. Using the deep immunoSEQ assay, multiplex PCR amplified TCR CDR3 regions from genomic DNA. Extracted genomic DNA from each cell subset was distributed evenly across all wells of several immunoSEQ 96-well plates, and each plate was treated as a replicate. For sorted subsets, each replicate PCR was loaded with roughly 190 ng genomic DNA, equivalent to roughly 30,000 T cell genomes. The purified libraries were quantified using a Qubit 3.0 fluorometer, sized with a Bioanalyzer 2100, and then quantified again using the KAPA Library Quantification kit. A separate single-read 150-cycle Illumina NextSeq 550 flow cell was used to sequence each immunoSEQ 96-well plate. Per the authors' processing: Because the immunoSEQ output held only junctional sequences and lacked quality scores, the filtering could not match the filtering applied to full-length reads. Sequences were annotated with PyIR, a Python wrapper for IgBLAST v1.9, using IMGT germline references to assign V/J genes and CDR3. Reads were filtered out if the reads had weak V/J assignments (E-value above 1e-6), no CDR3, stop codons, out-of-frame junctions, or ambiguous translated residues. V3J clonotypes were defined as sequences sharing the same inferred V gene, J gene, and CDR3 amino acid sequence. To compute the percentage overlap between repertoires, the number of shared unique clonotypes was divided by the size of the smaller repertoire. Three approaches were used to assess repertoire richness: RTK rarefaction, the Chao1 estimator, and Recon v2.1 estimates of unobserved clonotypes. Generation probabilities were computed with OLGA for all TCRbeta clonotypes obtained by the gDNA method from four donors. What TCRdb holds here is the immuneACCESS table cut down to in-frame rearrangements. Part of the clones is not present; checked against another copy, under half of the missing clones reflect an unresolved V gene, and the others are unexplained. That table furnishes V, J and clone size, whereas the DNA furnished D and trimming. This sample lists fewer than 2.5 million clones; 80% to 95% were detected once. The ten largest clones represent about 0.38% of the sample.

As to this clone: Its antigen is unknown. Base-call qualities are not available, and no considerably larger clone is one nucleotide away. Other nucleotide sequences from this sample produce the same CDR3.

The donors were healthy, HIV-negative adults who had no recently reported acute infections or vaccinations. Only Caucasian adults living in Nashville, Tennessee, USA were represented among the donors. Magnetic negative selection was used to enrich CD4+ T cells, after which naive cells were positively selected on CD45RA and the negative fraction became the memory subset. After blood collection by leukapheresis, PBMCs were isolated using Ficoll-Histopaque density gradient centrifugation and then cryopreserved in the vapor phase of liquid nitrogen. Purity and quantity of every magnetically sorted T cell population were checked by analytical flow cytometry. Each sorted fraction had its genomic DNA isolated and then quantified by UV absorbance on a Nanodrop 2000c.

The V gene is TRBV7-2 and the J gene is TRBJ1-1; the D region possibly corresponds to TRBD1 (5 bases align). The sequencing sample was made of naive CD4+ T cells from PBMCs. The sample's cell subset or site label is to be understood as: CD45RA+ positively selected. The origin of this receptor is a young man in good health. Some clones in this sample may be carry-over from other donors' samples. CDR3 region: CASSSGGNTEAFF. The DNA reads TGTGCCAGCAGCTCCGGGGGGAACACTGAAGCTTTCTTT.